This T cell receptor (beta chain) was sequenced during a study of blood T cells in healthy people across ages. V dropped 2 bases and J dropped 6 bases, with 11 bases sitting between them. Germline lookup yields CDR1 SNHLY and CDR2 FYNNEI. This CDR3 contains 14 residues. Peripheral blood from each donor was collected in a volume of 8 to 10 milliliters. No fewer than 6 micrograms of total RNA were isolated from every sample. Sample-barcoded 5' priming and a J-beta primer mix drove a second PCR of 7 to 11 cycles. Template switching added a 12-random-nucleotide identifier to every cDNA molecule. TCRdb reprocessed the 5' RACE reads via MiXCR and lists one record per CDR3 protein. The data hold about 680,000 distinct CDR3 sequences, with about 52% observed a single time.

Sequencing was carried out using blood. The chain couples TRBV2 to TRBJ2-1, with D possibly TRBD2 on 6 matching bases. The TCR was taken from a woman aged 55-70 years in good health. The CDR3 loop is CASSEMAGRNEQFF. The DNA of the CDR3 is TGTGCCAGCAGTGAAATGGCGGGGCGCAATGAGCAGTTCTTC.